These 28 T cell receptor beta chains were all obtained from the same sample, sequenced in a study of blood T cell repertoires in COVID-19. Here immunoSEQ multiplex PCR was the method, and the copy in TCRdb shows in-frame clones only, minus some. Of around 84,000 clones listed, 80% to 90% are singletons. The sample consisted of peripheral blood. These receptors were collected from an older man with active or convalescent COVID-19.

The V call is TRBV5-1, the J call TRBJ1-4; no definite D call. Trimming removed 0 bases from V and 0 bases from J, with 6 bases in between. The CDR3 runs 15 residues. CDR1 is SGHRS, CDR2 YFSETQ, per germline. The CDR3 DNA reads TGCGCCAGCAGCTTGGGCAGATCAACTAATGAAAAACTGTTTTTT. This gives the protein CASSLGRSTNEKLFF.

The chain couples TRBV29-1 to TRBJ1-2; TRBD1 aligns across 12 bases. The germline V gene encodes CDR1 SQVTM and CDR2 ANQGSEA. The J segment lost 5 bases and the V segment lost 1 base, leaving 11 bases of the junction unmatched. The CDR3 totals 17 residues. This CDR3 reads CSVEVGTGGTSGYGYTF. The CDR3 DNA reads as TGCAGCGTTGAAGTTGGGACAGGGGGCACTTCTGGGTATGGCTACACCTTC.

This chain connects TRBV24-1 to TRBJ2-3; 8 bases are shared with TRBD1. J gave up 0 bases and V 2 bases, and 3 bases lay outside the gene matches. Germline V gene data show CDR1 as KGHDR and CDR2 as SFDVKD. CDR3 size: 16 residues. In DNA form, the CDR3 reads TGTGCCACCAGTGATTCAACAGGGGGTAGCACAGATACGCAGTATTTT. Protein: CATSDSTGGSTDTQYF.

The rearrangement joins TRBV11-3 to TRBJ2-2, with D possibly TRBD2 on 5 matching bases. Germline loops: CDR1 SGHNT, CDR2 YENEEA. The CDR3 runs to 14 residues. The germline V and J ends were trimmed by 1 base and 8 bases, with 11 bases remaining between them. The CDR3 sequence is CASSLGRGIGELFF. The CDR3 nucleotides are TGTGCCAGCAGCTTAGGCCGGGGTATAGGGGAGCTGTTTTTT.

This clone was seen a few times. The CDR3 loop is CASSPRDRGNTGELFF. CDR3 bases: TGTGCCAGCAGCCCCCGGGACAGGGGTAACACCGGGGAGCTGTTTTTT. The chain is built from TRBV7-6 and TRBJ2-2, with 10 bases fitting TRBD1. The V gene's germline CDR1 is SGHVS and CDR2 FNYEAQ. J was trimmed by 2 bases and V by 5 bases; bases with no gene match: 5. There are 16 residues in the CDR3.

The J gene is TRBJ1-2, the V gene TRBV3-1 (or the pseudogene TRBV3-2), with 11 nucleotides matching TRBD1. This CDR3 contains 17 residues. Germline CDR1 reads LGHDT; CDR2 reads YNNKEL (reference sequence). The J segment lost 11 bases and the V segment lost 0 bases, leaving 14 bases of the junction unmatched. CDR3 nucleotide sequence: TGTGCCAGCAGCCAAGAAGAGTGCCGGGACAGGGGGTTTCGGTACACCTTC. Its protein is CASSQEECRDRGFRYTF.

This sequence joins TRBV5-4 and TRBJ2-7, with TRBD2 matching over 7 bases. Per the germline V gene, CDR1 is SGHNT and CDR2 is YYREEE (reference sequence). Losses at the gene ends were 0 bases for V and 2 bases for J; bases not matched to a gene: 8. This CDR3 is 16 amino acids long. The chain's CDR3 is CASSLGSGTLAYEQYF. In DNA form, the CDR3 reads TGTGCCAGCAGCTTGGGAAGCGGGACGCTCGCCTACGAGCAGTACTTC.

The chain uses TRBV21-1 and TRBJ2-1; TRBD2 is taken as the D call from the table, unchecked against the DNA. TRBV21-1 is a known pseudogene. This CDR3 is built from 17 residues. The CDR3 DNA reads TGTGCCAGCAGCAAAGAATTTGGAGAATGCTCCTACAATGAGCAGTTCTTC. Translation gives CASSKEFGECSYNEQFF.

This clone was seen just once. The chain carries TRBV3-1 (or the pseudogene TRBV3-2) and TRBJ2-7; D not resolved. The CDR3 totals 14 residues. In germline, CDR1 is LGHDT, CDR2 YNNKEL (reference sequence). Trimming took off 0 bases at V and 4 bases at J, with 10 bases between the two ends. The DNA of the CDR3 is TGTGCCAGCAGCCAAGACGTAGTCTCGTACGAGCAGTACTTC. This codes for CASSQDVVSYEQYF.

This chain connects TRBV7-9 to TRBJ2-2; D is perhaps TRBD1 (5 bases). Germline V lookup: CDR1 SEHNR, CDR2 FQNEAQ (reference sequence). The CDR3 spans 15 residues. Trimming took off 8 bases at V and 0 bases at J, with 13 bases between the two ends. The DNA for the CDR3 is TGTGCCAGCCCCCTGACAGCTTCGAACACCGGGGAGCTGTTTTTT. This translates into CASPLTASNTGELFF.

The V call is TRBV7-2, the J call TRBJ2-7; 8 positions agree with TRBD2. CDR1 is SGHTA and CDR2 is FQGNSA in the germline V gene. Germline trimming cut 5 bases from V and 7 bases from J; bases unmatched to any gene: 16. The CDR3 totals 16 residues. The chain's CDR3 is CASSLGGAGGLNEQYF. In DNA form, the CDR3 reads TGTGCCAGCAGCCTTGGGGGGGCGGGAGGACTGAATGAGCAGTACTTC. Variable domain in full (rest from reference TRBV7-2 and TRBJ2-7): GAGVSQSPSNKVTEKGKDVELRCDPISGHTALYWYRQSLGQGLEFLIYFQGNSAPDKSGLPSDRFSAERTGGSVSTLTIQRTQQEDSAVYLCASSLGGAGGLNEQYFGPGTRLTVT.

The chain employs TRBV10-3 and TRBJ1-2, with 7 bases aligning to TRBD1. The J segment lost 9 bases and the V segment lost 6 bases, leaving 16 bases of the junction unmatched. From germline, CDR1 is ENHRY and CDR2 SYGVKD. The CDR3 is made up of 15 amino acids. CDR3 amino acids: CAISEPDRPPGSYTF. As DNA, the CDR3 is TGTGCCATCAGCGAGCCGGACAGGCCGCCGGGGAGCTACACCTTC.

The genes are TRBV7-2 and TRBJ1-6; 9 nucleotides align to TRBD1. The germline V gene has CDR1 SGHTA and CDR2 FQGNSA. The junction had 6 bases not matched to a gene; V was cut back by 2 bases and J by 7 bases. CDR3 length: 16 amino acids. CDR3 in DNA: TGTGCCAGCAGCTTAAGCTCCGGGACAGGGAATTCACCCCTCCACTTT. Translating it yields CASSLSSGTGNSPLHF.

The chain has TRBV11-2 and TRBJ2-7; tentative D call: TRBD1 (6 bases). The CDR3 loop spans 13 amino acids. Germline V gives CDR1 SGHAT, CDR2 FQNNGV. V was shortened by 4 bases and J by 4 bases, with 11 bases between the two germline ends. DNA of the CDR3: TGTGCCAGCAGCTCCGACAGGCTTTACGAGCAGTACTTC. Protein sequence: CASSSDRLYEQYF.

The chain joins TRBV5-4 to TRBJ1-4, with 9 bases lining up with TRBD1. In germline, CDR1 is SGHNT, CDR2 YYREEE (reference sequence). The CDR3 covers 17 residues. V dropped 3 bases and J dropped 7; count of bases not matched to a gene: 13. DNA of the CDR3: TGTGCCAGCAGCTCCAGTCCCGGGACAGGGATGAGTGAAAAACTGTTTTTT. Its protein is CASSSSPGTGMSEKLFF.

This chain uses TRBV2 with TRBJ1-2; possible D gene TRBD1, 5 bases. The germline gives CDR1 SNHLY, CDR2 FYNNEI. Trimming shortened V by 2 bases and J by 0 bases, and 10 bases separated the two germline ends. The CDR3 contains 15 residues. The DNA of the CDR3 is TGTGCCAGCAGTGAATGGGGCAGATCTAACTATGGCTACACCTTC. Its protein product is CASSEWGRSNYGYTF.

CDR3 region: CASSQGDRGNSPLHF. The CDR3 DNA sequence: TGTGCCAGCAGCCAAGGGGACAGGGGAAATTCACCCCTCCACTTT. The gene calls are TRBV3-1 (or the pseudogene TRBV3-2) and TRBJ1-6; 10 bases are shared with TRBD1. CDR3 size: 15 residues. V was clipped by 1 base and J by 7 bases; unmatched bases: 1. Germline CDR1 is LGHDT and CDR2 is YNNKEL (reference sequence).

The V and J genes are TRBV30 and TRBJ2-3; D perhaps matches TRBD2 (5 bases). Germline V gene data show CDR1 as GTSNPN and CDR2 as SVGIG (reference sequence). Trimming removed 2 bases at V and 5 bases at J, with 11 bases between. The CDR3 runs 13 residues. In DNA form, the CDR3 reads TGTGCCTGGAGTCGTCTGGCGGGAGATACGCAGTATTTT. This encodes CAWSRLAGDTQYF.

The rearrangement links TRBV5-4 to TRBJ2-2; 7 bases line up with TRBD1. CDR1 and CDR2 from the germline V gene are SGHNT and YYREEE (reference sequence). This CDR3 comprises 17 residues. The junction had 9 bases not matched to a gene; V was cut back by 0 bases and J by 4 bases. The CDR3 loop is CASSLGNRGRGTGELFF. The CDR3 coding sequence is TGTGCCAGCAGCTTGGGAAATAGGGGGCGAGGCACCGGGGAGCTGTTTTTT.

The rearrangement uses TRBV15 and TRBJ1-2; D remains ambiguous. The CDR3 loop spans 16 amino acids. Trimming removed 8 bases from V and 4 bases from J, with 23 bases in between. CDR1 is LNHNV and CDR2 is YYDKDF in the germline V gene (reference sequence). CDR3 amino acids: CATWASDTHPSYGYTF. Here the CDR3 DNA reads TGTGCCACCTGGGCATCTGACACTCACCCCTCCTATGGCTACACCTTC.

The chain has TRBV6-6 and TRBJ2-5; 8 bases are a match to TRBD2. CDR3 length: 14 residues. The J segment lost 1 base and the V segment lost 6 bases, leaving 4 bases of the junction unmatched. Germline V gives CDR1 MNHNY, CDR2 SVGAGI (reference sequence). DNA of the CDR3: TGTGCCAGCAGCGGGGGGGGACTCCAAGAGACCCAGTACTTC. Residues: CASSGGGLQETQYF.

The chain combines TRBV5-8 with TRBJ2-6; D ambiguous. The CDR3 loop spans 15 amino acids. Germline loops: CDR1 SGHTS, CDR2 YDEGEE. V was pared by 5 bases and J by 0 bases, with 9 bases between. In DNA, the CDR3 is TGTGCCAGCAGGACTGCGAGCTCTGGGGCCAACGTCCTGACTTTC. It specifies CASRTASSGANVLTF.

This sequence joins TRBV2 and TRBJ1-2; the match to TRBD1 covers 11 bases. Losses at the gene ends were 10 bases for V and 0 bases for J; bases not matched to a gene: 10. CDR1 and CDR2 (germline): SNHLY, FYNNEI. The CDR3 is made up of 16 amino acids. The CDR3 sequence is CANSRDRGVTNYGYTF. The CDR3 DNA reads TGTGCCAACTCCCGGGACAGGGGGGTAACTAACTATGGCTACACCTTC.

V gene TRBV4-1 combines with J gene TRBJ2-5, with TRBD2 matching 10 bases. The V and J ends lost 4 bases and 7 bases, in that order; junction bases with no gene match: 9. Germline CDR1 MGHRA, CDR2 YSYEKL. The CDR3 is 15 amino acids. The CDR3 protein is CASSPLAGGPGTQYF. The DNA of the CDR3 is TGCGCCAGCAGCCCCTTAGCGGGGGGCCCAGGGACCCAGTACTTC.

This clone was counted only a few times. The J gene is TRBJ2-5, the V gene TRBV15, with D tentatively TRBD1 (7 bases). The CDR3 is 13 amino acids. Between the trimmed V and J ends, which lost 8 bases and 2 bases, there was a span of 12 bases. From germline, CDR1 is LNHNV and CDR2 YYDKDF (reference sequence). In nucleotides, the CDR3 is TGTGCCACCGCAGGGGGGAATCAAGAGACCCAGTACTTC. It yields the protein CATAGGNQETQYF.

This rearrangement joins TRBV5-1 to TRBJ1-1; 8 bases agree with TRBD1. The trim removed 4 bases at V and 5 bases at J, leaving 13 bases unmatched. This CDR3 has 16 amino acids. CDR1 and CDR2 from the germline V gene are SGHRS and YFSETQ. Here the CDR3 reads CASSNDLGTGGTEAFF. The CDR3 DNA sequence: TGCGCCAGCAGCAACGATCTTGGGACAGGTGGGACTGAAGCTTTCTTT.

This chain connects TRBV6-4 to TRBJ1-6; D gene ambiguous. There are 14 residues in the CDR3. Germline CDR1 reads MRHNA; CDR2 reads SNTAGT. V lost 4 bases and J 7 bases, leaving 11 bases between the germline ends. Here the CDR3 DNA reads TGTGCCAGCAGTGTCGGTCTAGAGAATTCACCCCTCCACTTT. Translated: CASSVGLENSPLHF.

The chain uses TRBV4-1 and TRBJ2-1; 11 bases fit TRBD2. Germline V gene sequence: CDR1 MGHRA, CDR2 YSYEKL. There are 19 residues in the CDR3. V shed 1 base, J shed 6 bases, and the junction held 14 bases outside the gene matches. DNA for the CDR3: TGCGCCAGCAGCCAAGCCCAAAGAGGCGGTAGCGGGGGGGCCAATGAGCAGTTCTTC. It translates to CASSQAQRGGSGGANEQFF.